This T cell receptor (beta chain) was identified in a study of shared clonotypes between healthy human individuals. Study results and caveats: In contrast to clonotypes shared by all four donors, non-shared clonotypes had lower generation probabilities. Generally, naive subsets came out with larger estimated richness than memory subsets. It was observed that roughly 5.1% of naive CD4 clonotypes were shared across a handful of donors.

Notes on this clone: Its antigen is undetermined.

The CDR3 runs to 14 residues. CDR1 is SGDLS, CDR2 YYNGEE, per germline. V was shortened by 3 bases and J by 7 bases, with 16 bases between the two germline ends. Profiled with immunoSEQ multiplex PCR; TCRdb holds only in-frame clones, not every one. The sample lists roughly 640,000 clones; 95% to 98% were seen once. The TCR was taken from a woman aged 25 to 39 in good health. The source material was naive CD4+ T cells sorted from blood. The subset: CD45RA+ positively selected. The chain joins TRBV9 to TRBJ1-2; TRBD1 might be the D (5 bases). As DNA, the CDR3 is TGTGCCAGCAGCGAACAACGGGGCCGGGTTGGCTACACCTTC. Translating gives CASSEQRGRVGYTF.